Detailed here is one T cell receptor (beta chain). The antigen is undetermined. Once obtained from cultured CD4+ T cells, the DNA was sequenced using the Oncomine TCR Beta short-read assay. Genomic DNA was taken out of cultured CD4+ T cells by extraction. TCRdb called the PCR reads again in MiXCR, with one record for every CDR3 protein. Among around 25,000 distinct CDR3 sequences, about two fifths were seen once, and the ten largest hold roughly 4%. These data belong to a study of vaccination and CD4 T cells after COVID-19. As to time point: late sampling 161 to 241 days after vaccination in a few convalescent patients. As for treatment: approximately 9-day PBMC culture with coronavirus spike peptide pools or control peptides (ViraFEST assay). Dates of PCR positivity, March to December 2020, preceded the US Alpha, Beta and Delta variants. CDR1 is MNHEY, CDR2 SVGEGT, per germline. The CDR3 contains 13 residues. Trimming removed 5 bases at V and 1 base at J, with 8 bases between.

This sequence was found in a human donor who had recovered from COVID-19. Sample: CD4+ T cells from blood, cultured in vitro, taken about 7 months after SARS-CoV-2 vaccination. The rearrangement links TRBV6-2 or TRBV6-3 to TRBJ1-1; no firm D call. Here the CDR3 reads CASSQRENTEAFF. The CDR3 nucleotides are TGTGCCAGCAGTCAGAGAGAGAACACTGAAGCTTTCTTT.